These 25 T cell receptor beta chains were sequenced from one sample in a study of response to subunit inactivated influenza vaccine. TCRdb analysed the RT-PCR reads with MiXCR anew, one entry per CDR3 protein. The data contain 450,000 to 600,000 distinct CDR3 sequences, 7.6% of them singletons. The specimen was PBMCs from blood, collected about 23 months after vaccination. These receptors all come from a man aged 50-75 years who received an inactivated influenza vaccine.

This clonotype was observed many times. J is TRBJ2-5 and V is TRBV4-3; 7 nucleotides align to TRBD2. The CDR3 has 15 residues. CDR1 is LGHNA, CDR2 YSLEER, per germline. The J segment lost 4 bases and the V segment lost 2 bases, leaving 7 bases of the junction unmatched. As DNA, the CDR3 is TGCGCCAGCAGCCAATATGTGGGGGGGGGAGAGACCCAGTACTTC. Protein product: CASSQYVGGGETQYF.

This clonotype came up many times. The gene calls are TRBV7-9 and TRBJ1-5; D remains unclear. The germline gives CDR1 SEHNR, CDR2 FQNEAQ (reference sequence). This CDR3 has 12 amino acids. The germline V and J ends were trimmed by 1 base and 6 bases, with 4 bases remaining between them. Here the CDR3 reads CASSLGGQPQHF. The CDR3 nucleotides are TGTGCCAGCAGCTTAGGTGGTCAGCCCCAGCATTTT.

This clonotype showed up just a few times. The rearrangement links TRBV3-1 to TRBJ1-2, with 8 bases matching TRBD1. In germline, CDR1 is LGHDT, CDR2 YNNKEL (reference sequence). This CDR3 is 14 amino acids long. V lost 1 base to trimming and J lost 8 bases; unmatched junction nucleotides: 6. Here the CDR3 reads CASSQATGVEGYTF. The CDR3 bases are TGTGCCAGCAGCCAAGCGACAGGGGTGGAGGGCTACACCTTC. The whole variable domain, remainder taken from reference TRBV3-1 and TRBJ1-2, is DTAVSQTPKYLVTQMGNDKSIKCEQNLGHDTMYWYKQDSKKFLKIMFSYNNKELIINETVPNRFSPKSPDKAHLNLHINSLELGDSAVYFCASSQATGVEGYTFGSGTRLTVV.

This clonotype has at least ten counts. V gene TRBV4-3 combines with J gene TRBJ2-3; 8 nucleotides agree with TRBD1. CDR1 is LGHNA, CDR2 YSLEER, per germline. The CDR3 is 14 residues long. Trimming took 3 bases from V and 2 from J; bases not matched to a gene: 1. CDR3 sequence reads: CASSQDRATDTQYF. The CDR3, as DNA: TGCGCCAGCAGCCAGGACAGGGCCACAGATACGCAGTATTTT.

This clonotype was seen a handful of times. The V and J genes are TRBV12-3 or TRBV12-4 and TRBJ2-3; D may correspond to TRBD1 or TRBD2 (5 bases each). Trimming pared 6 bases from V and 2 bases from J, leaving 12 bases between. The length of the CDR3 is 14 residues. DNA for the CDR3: TGTGCCAGCAGCCGGGACCGCGTCACAGATACGCAGTATTTT. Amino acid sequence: CASSRDRVTDTQYF.

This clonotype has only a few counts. DNA of the CDR3: TGTGCCACCAACAAGGGGAAGGATGAAGCTTTCTTT. This sequence encodes CATNKGKDEAFF. The rearrangement joins TRBV7-9 to TRBJ1-1; TRBD1 might be the D (5 bases). Looked up from germline, CDR1 is SEHNR and CDR2 is FQNEAQ (reference sequence). CDR3 length: 12 residues. Trimming took off 10 bases at V and 7 bases at J, with 16 bases between the two ends.

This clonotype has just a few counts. CDR3 bases: TGCAGTGCTAGCTCGGGGTGGGACTATGGCTACACCTTC. Amino acids: CSASSGWDYGYTF. The chain links TRBV20-1 to TRBJ1-2; D gene uncertain. The CDR3 covers 13 residues. Trimming removed 3 bases at V and 3 bases at J, with 11 bases between. Germline V lookup: CDR1 DFQATT, CDR2 SNEGSKA (reference sequence).

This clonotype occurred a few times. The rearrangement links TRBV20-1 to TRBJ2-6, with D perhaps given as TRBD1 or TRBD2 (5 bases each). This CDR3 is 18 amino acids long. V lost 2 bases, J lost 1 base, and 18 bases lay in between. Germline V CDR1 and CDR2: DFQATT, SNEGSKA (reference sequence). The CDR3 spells CSARLSGPRLSGANVLTF. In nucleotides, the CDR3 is TGCAGTGCTAGATTGTCGGGGCCAAGGCTTTCTGGGGCCAACGTCCTGACTTTC.

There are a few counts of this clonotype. The CDR3 is CSGRQGGGTEAFF. CDR3 sequence (DNA): TGCAGCGGCCGACAGGGCGGTGGAACTGAAGCTTTCTTT. The chain joins TRBV29-1 to TRBJ1-1; 7 bases agree with TRBD1. Germline-derived CDR1 and CDR2 are SQVTM and ANQGSEA. V shed 7 bases, J shed 5 bases, and the junction held 10 bases outside the gene matches. This CDR3 has 13 amino acids.

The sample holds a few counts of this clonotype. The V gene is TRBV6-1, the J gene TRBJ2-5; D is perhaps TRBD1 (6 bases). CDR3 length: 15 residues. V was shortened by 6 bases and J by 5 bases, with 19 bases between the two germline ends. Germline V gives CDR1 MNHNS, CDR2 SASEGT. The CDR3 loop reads CASSRHTGPGETQYF. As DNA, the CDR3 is TGTGCCAGCAGCCGTCATACAGGGCCGGGGGAGACCCAGTACTTC.

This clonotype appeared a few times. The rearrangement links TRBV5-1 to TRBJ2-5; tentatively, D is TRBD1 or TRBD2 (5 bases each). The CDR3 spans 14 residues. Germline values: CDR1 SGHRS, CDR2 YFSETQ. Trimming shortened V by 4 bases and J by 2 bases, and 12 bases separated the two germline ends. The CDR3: CASSIQGPQETQYF. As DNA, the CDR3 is TGCGCCAGCAGCATTCAGGGACCTCAAGAGACCCAGTACTTC.

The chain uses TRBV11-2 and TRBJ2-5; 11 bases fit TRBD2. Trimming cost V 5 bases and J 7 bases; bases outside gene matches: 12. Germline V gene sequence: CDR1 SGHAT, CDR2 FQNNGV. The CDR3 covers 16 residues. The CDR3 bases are TGTGCCAGCAGCGTGATAGCGGGAGGGCCTCTTGGGACCCAGTACTTC. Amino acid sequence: CASSVIAGGPLGTQYF. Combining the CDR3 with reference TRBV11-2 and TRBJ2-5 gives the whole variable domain EAGVAQSPRYKIIEKRQSVAFWCNPISGHATLYWYQQILGQGPKLLIQFQNNGVVDDSQLPKDRFSAERLKGVDSTLKIQPAKLEDSAVYLCASSVIAGGPLGTQYFGPGTRLLVL.

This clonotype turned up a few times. The CDR3 nucleotides read TGTGCCATCAGTGAGTCGGACACTTTAAATCAGCCCCAGCATTTT. Translation gives CAISESDTLNQPQHF. This sequence joins TRBV10-3 and TRBJ1-5, with D tentatively TRBD1 (5 bases). The CDR3 covers 15 residues. V was pared by 0 bases and J by 4 bases, with 10 bases between. CDR1 ENHRY and CDR2 SYGVKD come from the germline V gene.

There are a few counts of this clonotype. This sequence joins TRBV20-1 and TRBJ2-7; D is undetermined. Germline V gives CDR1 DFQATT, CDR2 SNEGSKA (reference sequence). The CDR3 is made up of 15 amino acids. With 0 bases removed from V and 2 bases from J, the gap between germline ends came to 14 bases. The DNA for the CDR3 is TGCAGTGCTAGAGATAGGATTCCGGCAACCTACGAGCAGTACTTC. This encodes CSARDRIPATYEQYF.

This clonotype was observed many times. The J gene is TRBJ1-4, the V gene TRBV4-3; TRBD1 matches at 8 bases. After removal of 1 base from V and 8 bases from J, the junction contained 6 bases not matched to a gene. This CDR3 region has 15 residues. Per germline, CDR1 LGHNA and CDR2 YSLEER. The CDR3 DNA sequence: TGCGCCAGCAGCCAAGCTAACAGGGGGGGAGAAAAACTGTTTTTT. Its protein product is CASSQANRGGEKLFF.

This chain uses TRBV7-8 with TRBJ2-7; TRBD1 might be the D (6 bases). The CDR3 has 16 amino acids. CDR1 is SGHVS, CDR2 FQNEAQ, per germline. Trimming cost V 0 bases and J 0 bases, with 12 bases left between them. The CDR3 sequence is CASSLARGRGSYEQYF. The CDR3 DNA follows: TGTGCCAGCAGCTTAGCTAGGGGCAGGGGCTCCTACGAGCAGTACTTC.

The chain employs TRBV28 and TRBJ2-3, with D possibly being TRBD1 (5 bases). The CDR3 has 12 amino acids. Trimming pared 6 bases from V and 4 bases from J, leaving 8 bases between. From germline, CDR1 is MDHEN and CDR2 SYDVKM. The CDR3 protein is CASREQADTQYF. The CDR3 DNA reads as TGTGCCAGCAGAGAACAGGCAGATACGCAGTATTTT.

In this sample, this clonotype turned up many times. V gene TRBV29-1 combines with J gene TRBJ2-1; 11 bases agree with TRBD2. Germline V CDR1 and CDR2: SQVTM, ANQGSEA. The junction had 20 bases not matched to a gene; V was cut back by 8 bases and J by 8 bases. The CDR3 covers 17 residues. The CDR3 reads CSTRQGGVASGRYEQFF. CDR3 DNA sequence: TGCAGCACCAGGCAGGGGGGTGTGGCTAGCGGGAGGTATGAGCAGTTCTTC.

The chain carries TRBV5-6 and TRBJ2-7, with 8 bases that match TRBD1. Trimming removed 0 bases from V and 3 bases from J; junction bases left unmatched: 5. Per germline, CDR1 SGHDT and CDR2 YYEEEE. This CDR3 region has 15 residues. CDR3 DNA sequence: TGTGCCAGCAGCTTGGGCCAGGGGGCTGACTACGAGCAGTACTTC. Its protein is CASSLGQGADYEQYF.

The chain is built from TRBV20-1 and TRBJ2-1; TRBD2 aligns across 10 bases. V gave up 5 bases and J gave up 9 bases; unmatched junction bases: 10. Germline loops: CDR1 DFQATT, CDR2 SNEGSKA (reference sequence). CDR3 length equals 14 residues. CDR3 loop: CSALGKRGGFEQFF. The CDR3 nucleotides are TGCAGTGCTCTAGGGAAGCGGGGGGGTTTTGAGCAGTTCTTC.

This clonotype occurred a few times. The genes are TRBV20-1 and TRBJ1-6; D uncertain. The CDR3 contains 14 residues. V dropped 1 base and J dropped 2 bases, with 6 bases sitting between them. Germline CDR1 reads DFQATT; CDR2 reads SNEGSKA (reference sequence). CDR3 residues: CSARGAAYNSPLHF. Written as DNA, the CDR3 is TGCAGTGCTAGAGGGGCCGCCTATAATTCACCCCTCCACTTT.

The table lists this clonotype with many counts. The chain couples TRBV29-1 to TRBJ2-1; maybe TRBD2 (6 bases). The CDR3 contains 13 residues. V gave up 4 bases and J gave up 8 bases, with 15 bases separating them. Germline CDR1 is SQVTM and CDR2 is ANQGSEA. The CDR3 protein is CSVVRWEADEQFF. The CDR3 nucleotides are TGCAGCGTTGTAAGGTGGGAGGCGGATGAGCAGTTCTTC.

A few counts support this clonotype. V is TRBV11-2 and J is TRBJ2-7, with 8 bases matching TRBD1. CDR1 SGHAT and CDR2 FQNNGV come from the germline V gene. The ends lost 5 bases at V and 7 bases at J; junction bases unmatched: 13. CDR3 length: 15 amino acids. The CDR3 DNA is TGTGCCAGCAGCGTGACCGGGACAGGCGGAGGGGAGCAGTACTTC. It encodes CASSVTGTGGGEQYF.

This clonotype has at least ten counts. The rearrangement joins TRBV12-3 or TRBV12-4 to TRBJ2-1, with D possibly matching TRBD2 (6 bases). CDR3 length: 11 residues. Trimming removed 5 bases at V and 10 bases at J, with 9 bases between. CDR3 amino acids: CASSPGREQFF. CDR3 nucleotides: TGTGCCAGCAGTCCAGGGAGGGAGCAGTTCTTC.

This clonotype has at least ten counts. CDR3 in amino acids: CASSQVSDRIGGYEQYF. DNA of the CDR3: TGTGCCAGCAGCCAAGTTTCGGACAGAATCGGCGGCTACGAGCAGTACTTC. J is TRBJ2-7 and V is TRBV3-1; D possibly corresponds to TRBD1 (6 bases). Between the trimmed V and J ends, which lost 1 base and 3 bases, there was a span of 19 bases. Germline CDR1 reads LGHDT; CDR2 reads YNNKEL (reference sequence). The CDR3 has 17 residues.